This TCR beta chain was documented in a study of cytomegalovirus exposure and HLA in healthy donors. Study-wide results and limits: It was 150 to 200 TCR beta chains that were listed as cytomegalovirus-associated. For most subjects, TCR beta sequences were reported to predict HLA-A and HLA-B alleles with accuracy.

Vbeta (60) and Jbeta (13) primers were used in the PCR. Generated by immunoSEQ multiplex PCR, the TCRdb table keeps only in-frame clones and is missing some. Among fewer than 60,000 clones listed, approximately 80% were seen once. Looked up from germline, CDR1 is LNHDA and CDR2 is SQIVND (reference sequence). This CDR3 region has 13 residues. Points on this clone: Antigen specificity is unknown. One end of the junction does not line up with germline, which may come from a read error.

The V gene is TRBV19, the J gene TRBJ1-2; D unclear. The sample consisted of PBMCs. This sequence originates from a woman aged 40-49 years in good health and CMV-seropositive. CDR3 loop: CASRVNGNYGHTF. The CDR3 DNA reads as TGTGCCAGTAGAGTTAACGGTAACTATGGCCACACCTTC.